Following are 20 T cell receptor beta chains from one sample sequenced in a study. MiXCR was run by TCRdb on the RT-PCR reads, yielding one entry per CDR3 protein. The sample lists about 700,000 distinct CDR3 sequences, 13% to 15% occurring once. The sample was memory CD4+ T cells from blood. The receptors stem from a female donor in good health, serving as a healthy control.

This clonotype was counted between two and nine times. This chain connects TRBV7-7 to TRBJ2-2, with 9 positions matching TRBD2. Per the germline V gene, CDR1 is SSHAT and CDR2 is FNYEAQ (reference sequence). With 11 bases clipped from V and 0 bases from J, the junction kept 4 bases outside the gene matches. The CDR3 consists of 14 residues. The chain's CDR3 is CASAGGPNTGELFF. The DNA for the CDR3 is TGTGCCTCGGCGGGAGGGCCGAACACCGGGGAGCTGTTTTTT.

The table lists this clonotype with a few counts. This chain connects TRBV30 to TRBJ1-2, with 7 bases aligning to TRBD1. Germline V CDR1 and CDR2: GTSNPN, SVGIG (reference sequence). V was pared by 3 bases and J by 4 bases, with 14 bases of the junction left unmatched. CDR3 length: 16 amino acids. The CDR3 reads CAWSQEQGFEVYGYTF. The CDR3 DNA reads TGTGCCTGGAGCCAAGAACAGGGGTTCGAAGTCTATGGCTACACCTTC.

This clonotype came up a few times. This chain links TRBV7-2 with TRBJ2-5; 10 positions agree with TRBD2. This CDR3 has 13 residues. V shed 11 bases and J 5 bases; nucleotides not matched to a gene: 8. CDR1 SGHTA and CDR2 FQGNSA come from the germline V gene. The CDR3 reads CASRASGSETQYF. The CDR3 DNA reads as TGTGCCTCCCGCGCTAGCGGGAGTGAGACCCAGTACTTC.

In this sample, this clonotype turned up many times. The chain is built from TRBV6-5 and TRBJ2-7, with 9 bases identical to TRBD2. The trim removed 0 bases at V and 7 bases at J, leaving 10 bases unmatched. CDR3 size: 16 residues. Germline CDR1 MNHEY, CDR2 SVGAGI. Written as DNA, the CDR3 is TGTGCCAGCAGTTACTCAAGGGTTAGCGGGAGCGGGGAGCAGTACTTC. Protein product: CASSYSRVSGSGEQYF.

The V and J genes are TRBV9 and TRBJ2-7, with D tentatively TRBD1 or TRBD2 (5 bases each). The CDR3 length is 14 residues. Trimming took 0 bases from V and 2 from J, leaving 9 bases between them. Germline V lookup: CDR1 SGDLS, CDR2 YYNGEE. CDR3 nucleotide sequence: TGTGCCAGCAGCGTAGCTCCGGGGCCCTACGAGCAGTACTTC. Protein product: CASSVAPGPYEQYF.

The chain employs TRBV3-1 and TRBJ2-5; 8 nucleotides align to TRBD2. V lost 3 bases, J lost 5 bases, and 11 bases stayed unmatched. CDR3 length: 16 residues. Germline values: CDR1 LGHDT, CDR2 YNNKEL (reference sequence). This chain's CDR3 is CASSQSSGSLEETQYF. The CDR3 DNA sequence: TGTGCCAGCAGCCAGTCTAGCGGGTCCCTGGAGGAGACCCAGTACTTC.

The chain links TRBV11-2 to TRBJ2-7, with a weak D call TRBD1 (5 bases). In germline, CDR1 is SGHAT, CDR2 FQNNGV. Trimming took off 4 bases at V and 4 bases at J, with 17 bases between the two ends. The CDR3 extends over 15 amino acids. CDR3: CASSSGIWSLYEQYF. CDR3 coding DNA: TGTGCCAGCAGCTCAGGGATTTGGAGCCTATACGAGCAGTACTTC.

This clonotype was found a few times. The V gene is TRBV5-1, the J gene TRBJ2-1; 8 bases match TRBD2. The germline CDR1 and CDR2 sequences are SGHRS and YFSETQ. This CDR3 is built from 13 residues. The V and J ends lost 8 bases and 0 bases, in that order; junction bases with no gene match: 1. The CDR3 nucleotides read TGCGCCAGTGGACTAGCCTCCTACAATGAGCAGTTCTTC. Translated: CASGLASYNEQFF.

This clonotype was seen more than once but under ten times. This chain uses TRBV6-1 with TRBJ2-5, with D maybe TRBD2 (5 bases). Trimming cost V 5 bases and J 4 bases, with 11 bases left between them. The CDR3 sequence is 13 residues long. Looked up from germline, CDR1 is MNHNS and CDR2 is SASEGT. The CDR3: CASSSLERETQYF. CDR3 nucleotides: TGTGCCAGCAGTTCACTAGAGAGAGAGACCCAGTACTTC.

This sequence joins TRBV7-8 and TRBJ2-1; 7 nucleotides align to TRBD2. Germline trimming cut 0 bases from V and 2 bases from J; bases unmatched to any gene: 4. The CDR3 sequence is 16 residues long. The germline V gene encodes CDR1 SGHVS and CDR2 FQNEAQ. This CDR3 reads CASSLAGGSTYNEQFF. DNA of the CDR3: TGTGCCAGCAGCTTAGCGGGAGGGTCAACCTACAATGAGCAGTTCTTC.

The rearrangement uses TRBV5-6 and TRBJ1-1; D not resolved. Germline V gene lookup returns CDR1 SGHDT and CDR2 YYEEEE. The CDR3 runs to 16 residues. The ends were cut back, 1 base at V and 3 bases at J, with 16 bases in the middle. The CDR3 nucleotides are TGTGCCAGCAGCTTGAAAGGAGGGATTCGATACACTGAAGCTTTCTTT. This encodes CASSLKGGIRYTEAFF.

This clonotype was recorded many times. The chain employs TRBV10-3 and TRBJ2-7; TRBD1 might be the D (5 bases). The V end lost 3 bases, the J end lost 6 bases, and 6 bases lay between the germline ends. CDR3 length equals 11 residues. Per the germline V gene, CDR1 is ENHRY and CDR2 is SYGVKD. This CDR3 is CAISDRGEQYF. In DNA, the CDR3 is TGTGCCATCAGTGATAGGGGCGAGCAGTACTTC.

The rearrangement links TRBV9 to TRBJ2-7; 9 nucleotides match TRBD2. Germline V CDR1 and CDR2: SGDLS, YYNGEE. Trimming cost V 3 bases and J 6 bases; bases outside gene matches: 7. The CDR3 spans 14 residues. The CDR3 sequence: CASSAGTSNGEQYF. The CDR3 DNA sequence: TGTGCCAGCAGCGCCGGGACTAGCAACGGCGAGCAGTACTTC.

This chain links TRBV4-2 with TRBJ2-5, with 10 bases lining up with TRBD2. This CDR3 has 19 residues. Germline V gene data show CDR1 as LGHNA and CDR2 as YNFKEQ. V trimming: 0 bases; J trimming: 1 base; junction bases outside the gene matches: 11. CDR3 in DNA: TGTGCCAGCAGCCAAGATGTGGGAGCGGGAGGGCCAGGCCAAGAGACCCAGTACTTC. As protein: CASSQDVGAGGPGQETQYF.

This clonotype has at least ten counts. The J gene is TRBJ2-1, the V gene TRBV20-1; no definite D call. Germline CDR1 is DFQATT and CDR2 is SNEGSKA (reference sequence). V was trimmed by 4 bases and J by 15 bases, leaving 19 bases between them. The CDR3 loop spans 12 amino acids. This chain's CDR3 is CSATGPNSVGFF. CDR3 coding DNA: TGCAGTGCTACCGGCCCCAACTCCGTCGGGTTCTTC.

This clonotype has only a few counts. The chain employs TRBV5-1 and TRBJ2-1; no definite D call. V was cut by 3 bases and J by 5 bases, with 12 bases left in between. The germline V gene encodes CDR1 SGHRS and CDR2 YFSETQ. The CDR3 is made up of 14 amino acids. The CDR3 is CASSWRLADNEQFF. In DNA, the CDR3 is TGCGCCAGCAGCTGGCGACTCGCCGACAATGAGCAGTTCTTC.

The chain combines TRBV9 with TRBJ1-2; perhaps TRBD1 as D (5 bases). The V and J ends lost 0 bases and 7 bases respectively, with 16 bases between them. The CDR3 is 15 amino acids. Looked up from germline, CDR1 is SGDLS and CDR2 is YYNGEE. CDR3 bases: TGTGCCAGCAGCGTAGCAGGGTTCCGATCTAGTGGCTACACCTTC. Its protein is CASSVAGFRSSGYTF.

A few counts support this clonotype. The chain combines TRBV3-1 with TRBJ1-5, with D uncertain. CDR3 size: 13 residues. Germline V gives CDR1 LGHDT, CDR2 YNNKEL (reference sequence). V dropped 1 base and J dropped 6 bases, with 7 bases sitting between them. The CDR3 nucleotides read TGTGCCAGCAGCCAAGGTAGAGTTCAGCCCCAGCATTTT. Protein: CASSQGRVQPQHF.

This clonotype has more than one count but fewer than ten. This chain connects TRBV7-2 to TRBJ2-7, with D maybe TRBD1 (6 bases). The CDR3 is 15 residues long. The germline CDR1 and CDR2 sequences are SGHTA and FQGNSA. Trimming shortened V by 5 bases and J by 2 bases, and 16 bases separated the two germline ends. In DNA, the CDR3 is TGTGCCAGCAGCCGAGGACAGCTAATAACCTACGAGCAGTACTTC. It is translated as CASSRGQLITYEQYF.

This clonotype appeared many times. The chain combines TRBV5-5 with TRBJ1-1; D gene unclear. This CDR3 region has 12 residues. Trimming took off 1 base at V and 4 bases at J, with 5 bases between the two ends. Germline CDR1 reads SGHKS; CDR2 reads YYEKEE (reference sequence). In DNA, the CDR3 is TGTGCCAGCAGCTTGCTGGGCACTGAAGCTTTCTTT. Its translation: CASSLLGTEAFF.